This T cell receptor (beta chain) appears in the sequencing data of a study of beta chain features in type 1 diabetes. This clone was detected only a few times. The whole isolated RNA underwent reverse transcription, so sequencing captured expressed TCRB transcripts. The protocol was immunoSEQ multiplex PCR, while the TCRdb copy is restricted to in-frame clones and leaves out a portion. Of around 150,000 clones listed, about 8.5% are singletons. CDR3 length: 14 residues. CDR1 is MNHEY, CDR2 SVGAGI, per germline. The V and J ends lost 6 bases and 4 bases, in that order; junction bases with no gene match: 7.

Sequenced: central memory CD4+ T cells from blood. The chain carries TRBV6-5 and TRBJ1-2; 8 bases agree with TRBD1. The TCR was taken from a man aged 18-30 years in good health. The CDR3 spells CASSQDRDGYGYTF. The CDR3 bases are TGTGCCAGCAGCCAGGACAGGGATGGCTATGGCTACACCTTC.